Listed here are 21 T cell receptor beta chains from one sample, sequenced in a study of CD8+ T cells in alopecia areata. Extraction and reverse transcription of RNA yielded cDNA as the sequencing template. Some clones are missing from TCRdb's copy, which holds only in-frame ones; the method was immunoSEQ multiplex PCR. The table lists tens of thousands of clones, around 44% of them singletons. Input material: NKG2D-low CD8+ T cells sorted from blood. Receptor source: a human donor with alopecia areata.

This CDR3 is CASSLGGRISYNEQFF. As DNA, the CDR3 is TGTGCCAGCAGCTTAGGTGGGCGGATCTCCTACAATGAGCAGTTCTTC. V is TRBV7-9 and J is TRBJ2-1; no reliable D call. Germline CDR1 is SEHNR and CDR2 is FQNEAQ (reference sequence). The CDR3 is 16 residues long. Trimming removed 1 base at V and 0 bases at J, with 10 bases between.

This clone was found a few times. V usage is TRBV29-1 and J usage is TRBJ2-7, with 11 bases matching TRBD1. Per the germline V gene, CDR1 is SQVTM and CDR2 is ANQGSEA. CDR3 size: 13 residues. The J segment lost 3 bases and the V segment lost 4 bases, leaving 2 bases of the junction unmatched. The CDR3 loop is CSVVGTGGYEQYF. The CDR3 bases are TGCAGCGTTGTCGGGACAGGGGGCTACGAGCAGTACTTC.

The V and J genes are TRBV27 and TRBJ2-2; 8 bases are a match to TRBD1. CDR3 size: 17 residues. Germline V gene lookup returns CDR1 MNHEY and CDR2 SMNVEV (reference sequence). J was trimmed by 0 bases and V by 5 bases; bases with no gene match: 8. The CDR3 protein is CASSPYLDRANTGELFF. CDR3 DNA sequence: TGTGCCAGCAGTCCATACTTGGACAGGGCGAACACCGGGGAGCTGTTTTTT.

The rearrangement joins TRBV28 to TRBJ2-2; D gene uncertain. The CDR3 is 15 amino acids. Between the trimmed V and J ends, which lost 4 bases and 3 bases, there was a span of 12 bases. Germline CDR1 reads MDHEN; CDR2 reads SYDVKM. This CDR3 is CASSSPPTYTGELFF. CDR3 nucleotide sequence: TGTGCCAGCAGTTCTCCCCCGACGTACACCGGGGAGCTGTTTTTT.

V is TRBV14 and J is TRBJ1-1; no firm D call. V lost 3 bases and J lost 7, with 9 bases in between. The germline V gene has CDR1 SGHDN and CDR2 FVKESK. This CDR3 comprises 12 residues. The CDR3 region has the DNA TGTGCCAGCAGCCACCGGACCGATGAAGCTTTCTTT. Amino acid sequence: CASSHRTDEAFF.

V gene TRBV4-3 combines with J gene TRBJ2-7; 10 bases are shared with TRBD2. Germline CDR1 LGHNA, CDR2 YSLEER. With 4 bases clipped from V and 4 bases from J, the junction kept 4 bases outside the gene matches. CDR3 length equals 14 residues. CDR3: CASSPSGSAYEQYF. In DNA, the CDR3 is TGCGCCAGCAGCCCTAGCGGGAGTGCGTACGAGCAGTACTTC.

The chain carries TRBV4-2 and TRBJ1-6; weak D call: TRBD1 (5 bases). This CDR3 has 14 amino acids. V was cut by 0 bases and J by 7 bases, with 7 bases left in between. Germline values: CDR1 LGHNA, CDR2 YNFKEQ. The CDR3 here is CASSQDQGNSPLHF. The CDR3 DNA reads TGTGCCAGCAGCCAAGATCAGGGAAATTCACCCCTCCACTTT.

The chain links TRBV2 to TRBJ1-2; TRBD1 matches at 10 bases. The trim removed 8 bases at V and 8 bases at J, leaving 11 bases unmatched. Germline V lookup: CDR1 SNHLY, CDR2 FYNNEI. The CDR3 contains 14 residues. The CDR3 spells CASPDRGRLGGYTF. CDR3 sequence (DNA): TGTGCCAGCCCAGACAGGGGGCGGCTAGGGGGCTACACCTTC. The complete variable domain, with remaining parts taken from reference TRBV2 and TRBJ1-2, reads EPEVTQTPSHQVTQMGQEVILRCVPISNHLYFYWYRQILGQKVEFLVSFYNNEISEKSEIFDDQFSVERPDGSNFTLKIRSTKLEDSAMYFCASPDRGRLGGYTFGSGTRLTVV.

The CDR3 nucleotides are TGCAGCGTCATACCCCGGGACATCGAAGACACAGATACGCAGTATTTT. Translated: CSVIPRDIEDTDTQYF. The chain is built from TRBV29-1 and TRBJ2-3; possibly TRBD1 for D (6 bases). CDR3 length: 16 amino acids. Germline V CDR1 and CDR2: SQVTM, ANQGSEA. Trimming pared 6 bases from V and 2 bases from J, leaving 21 bases between.

The table lists this clone with a count of one. V is TRBV29-1 and J is TRBJ2-5; D possibly corresponds to TRBD1 (6 bases). Matching the DNA end better, TRBJ2-7 makes the J call doubtful. Germline V CDR1 and CDR2: SQVTM, ANQGSEA. CDR3 length equals 13 residues. The CDR3 DNA reads as TGCAGCGTTGAGGAGGACAGACCCTACGAGCAGTACTTC. Translation: CSVEEDRPYEQYF.

The chain couples TRBV27 to TRBJ2-7; maybe TRBD1 (6 bases). The CDR3 totals 14 residues. V lost 4 bases, J lost 0 bases, and 10 bases lay in between. From germline, CDR1 is MNHEY and CDR2 SMNVEV (reference sequence). The CDR3 is CASSWAGASYEQYF. The DNA for the CDR3 is TGTGCCAGCAGTTGGGCAGGGGCCTCCTACGAGCAGTACTTC.

V is TRBV28 and J is TRBJ2-1; D unclear. Germline V lookup: CDR1 MDHEN, CDR2 SYDVKM. The CDR3 has 14 residues. V was shortened by 5 bases and J by 8 bases, with 16 bases between the two germline ends. The CDR3 sequence is CASSLRISPHEQFF. The CDR3 region has the DNA TGTGCCAGCAGTCTAAGGATCTCTCCCCATGAGCAGTTCTTC.

This clone appeared a few times. The chain uses TRBV29-1 and TRBJ1-2; the D gene is possibly TRBD1 (5 bases). Between the trimmed V and J ends, which lost 3 bases and 8 bases, there was a span of 13 bases. Germline CDR1 SQVTM, CDR2 ANQGSEA. CDR3 length equals 12 residues. Here the CDR3 reads CSVDREEVGYTF. The CDR3 bases are TGCAGCGTTGACAGGGAGGAAGTCGGCTACACCTTC.

V is TRBV5-6 and J is TRBJ2-7; maybe TRBD1 (5 bases). CDR3 length: 15 residues. Between the trimmed V and J ends, which lost 2 bases and 1 base, there was a span of 13 bases. CDR1 and CDR2 (germline): SGHDT, YYEEEE. CDR3 amino acids: CASSFSFGASYEQYF. CDR3 in DNA: TGTGCCAGCAGCTTCTCTTTTGGGGCGTCCTACGAGCAGTACTTC.

CDR3 sequence: CASRGQGNEQFF. Here the CDR3 DNA reads TGTGCCAGCAGGGGACAGGGCAATGAGCAGTTCTTC. This chain links TRBV28 with TRBJ2-1, with TRBD1 matching 9 bases. The CDR3 covers 12 residues. CDR1 is MDHEN, CDR2 SYDVKM, per germline. Trimming at V came to 6 bases and at J to 6 bases, leaving 0 bases not matched to a gene.

The chain is built from TRBV29-1 and TRBJ1-1, with 7 nucleotides matching TRBD1. Looked up from germline, CDR1 is SQVTM and CDR2 is ANQGSEA. The CDR3 is 14 residues long. J gave up 0 bases and V 6 bases, and 7 bases lay outside the gene matches. The CDR3 here is CSVGDSEMNTEAFF. The CDR3, as DNA: TGCAGCGTCGGGGACAGCGAAATGAACACTGAAGCTTTCTTT.

The rearrangement links TRBV7-6 to TRBJ2-1, with unresolved D. The V gene's germline CDR1 is SGHVS and CDR2 FNYEAQ. Trimming took 5 bases from V and 8 from J, leaving 16 bases between them. CDR3 length equals 14 residues. CDR3 nucleotides: TGTGCCAGCAGCCCTATAGGGCAGTCTGATGAGCAGTTCTTC. Its translation is CASSPIGQSDEQFF.

This clone was detected a few times. J is TRBJ2-7 and V is TRBV7-9; 9 bases agree with TRBD1. Trimming took 5 bases from V and 2 from J; bases not matched to a gene: 7. Germline CDR1 and CDR2: SEHNR and FQNEAQ (reference sequence). The CDR3 is 15 residues long. The DNA of the CDR3 is TGTGCCAGCAGCCCGCCGGGACAGGGCGCCTACGAGCAGTACTTC. It is translated as CASSPPGQGAYEQYF.

This chain joins TRBV19 and TRBJ2-7; 12 nucleotides agree with TRBD1. The J segment lost 6 bases and the V segment lost 3 bases, leaving 9 bases of the junction unmatched. This CDR3 has 16 residues. Germline CDR1 is LNHDA and CDR2 is SQIVND (reference sequence). The CDR3 is CASSIGMGTGGFEQYF. CDR3 bases: TGTGCCAGTAGTATCGGGATGGGGACAGGGGGCTTCGAGCAGTACTTC.

V gene TRBV6-5 combines with J gene TRBJ2-3, with TRBD2 matching over 8 bases. Germline V gene sequence: CDR1 MNHEY, CDR2 SVGAGI. This CDR3 contains 15 residues. V was pared by 0 bases and J by 3 bases, with 2 bases of the junction left unmatched. The CDR3 nucleotides are TGTGCCAGCAGTTACTCCAGCGGGGGTACAGATACGCAGTATTTT. It codes for CASSYSSGGTDTQYF.

The chain joins TRBV7-9 to TRBJ2-7, with D perhaps matching TRBD1 or TRBD2 (5 bases each). The CDR3 sequence is 14 residues long. V was clipped by 5 bases and J by 2 bases, with 13 bases between them. Germline V gives CDR1 SEHNR, CDR2 FQNEAQ (reference sequence). DNA for the CDR3: TGTGCCAGCAGCGAGTCCGGGACGCCCTACGAGCAGTACTTC. It translates to CASSESGTPYEQYF.